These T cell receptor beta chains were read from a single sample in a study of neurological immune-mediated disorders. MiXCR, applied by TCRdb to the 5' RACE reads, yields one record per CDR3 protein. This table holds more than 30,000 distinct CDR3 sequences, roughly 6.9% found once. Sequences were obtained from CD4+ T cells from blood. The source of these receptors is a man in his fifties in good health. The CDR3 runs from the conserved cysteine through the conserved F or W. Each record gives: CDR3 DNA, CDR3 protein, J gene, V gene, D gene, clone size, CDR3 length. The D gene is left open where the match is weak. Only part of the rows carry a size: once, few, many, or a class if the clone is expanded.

cdr3_nt: TGTGCCAGCAGCTTAATCGGACAGGGGGAAGTTTATTTCTACGAGCAGTACTTC; cdr3_aa: CASSLIGQGEVYFYEQYF; j_call: TRBJ2-7; v_call: TRBV7-3; d_call: TRBD1; clone_size: many; cdr3_length: 18
cdr3_nt: TGCGCCAGCAGCTTTTGGGGGAGTGGGGGAGAAGAGACCCAGTACTTC; cdr3_aa: CASSFWGSGGEETQYF; j_call: TRBJ2-5; v_call: TRBV5-1; d_call: .; clone_size: many; cdr3_length: 16
cdr3_nt: TGCAGTTTCCGAGCGGGGATGACCTACGAGCAGTACTTC; cdr3_aa: CSFRAGMTYEQYF; j_call: TRBJ2-7; v_call: TRBV20-1; d_call: TRBD2; clone_size: .; cdr3_length: 13
cdr3_nt: TGCAGCGTTGTCCTGACAGGGCCCTACGAGCAGTACTTC; cdr3_aa: CSVVLTGPYEQYF; j_call: TRBJ2-7; v_call: TRBV29-1; d_call: TRBD1; clone_size: many; cdr3_length: 13
cdr3_nt: TGCGCCAGCCGGGCGGACCCCAATCAGCCCCAGCATTTT; cdr3_aa: CASRADPNQPQHF; j_call: TRBJ1-5; v_call: TRBV5-1; d_call: .; clone_size: many; cdr3_length: 13
cdr3_nt: TGCAGTGCTAGAGATAGGGCAAGCTCCTATAATTCACCCCTCCACTTT; cdr3_aa: CSARDRASSYNSPLHF; j_call: TRBJ1-6; v_call: TRBV20-1; d_call: .; clone_size: many; cdr3_length: 16
cdr3_nt: TGTGCCAGCGGTGCGGGAGGGCCGCTCACCGGGGAGCTGTTTTTT; cdr3_aa: CASGAGGPLTGELFF; j_call: TRBJ2-2; v_call: TRBV7-2; d_call: TRBD2; clone_size: many; cdr3_length: 15
cdr3_nt: TGCAGTGCTAGATCCCTCAGGGCTGAAGCTTTCTTT; cdr3_aa: CSARSLRAEAFF; j_call: TRBJ1-1; v_call: TRBV20-1; d_call: .; clone_size: many; cdr3_length: 12
cdr3_nt: TGTGCCAGCAGCTCGAGGTGGACTAGCGGGACATCCTACAATGAGCAGTTCTTC; cdr3_aa: CASSSRWTSGTSYNEQFF; j_call: TRBJ2-1; v_call: TRBV7-6; d_call: TRBD2; clone_size: few; cdr3_length: 18
cdr3_nt: TGCGCCTCCCAAGGCCCTAGCTCGCCAGATACGCAGTATTTT; cdr3_aa: CASQGPSSPDTQYF; j_call: TRBJ2-3; v_call: TRBV5-1; d_call: .; clone_size: many; cdr3_length: 14
cdr3_nt: TGTGCCAGCAGCTTAAGGGCTTCTGGGGCCAACGTCCTGACTTTC; cdr3_aa: CASSLRASGANVLTF; j_call: TRBJ2-6; v_call: TRBV7-8; d_call: .; clone_size: many; cdr3_length: 15
cdr3_nt: TGCAGCGTTAACAGGGACCACTACAATGAGCAGTTCTTC; cdr3_aa: CSVNRDHYNEQFF; j_call: TRBJ2-1; v_call: TRBV29-1; d_call: .; clone_size: many; cdr3_length: 13
cdr3_nt: TGTGCCAGCAGCCGCGCCGGGACTAGCGGCGGTGAGCAGTTCTTC; cdr3_aa: CASSRAGTSGGEQFF; j_call: TRBJ2-1; v_call: TRBV3-1; d_call: TRBD2; clone_size: many; cdr3_length: 15
cdr3_nt: TGTGCCAGCAGTGAGCTAAGTGAGGGTGAGCAGTTCTTC; cdr3_aa: CASSELSEGEQFF; j_call: TRBJ2-1; v_call: TRBV6-4; d_call: .; clone_size: .; cdr3_length: 13
cdr3_nt: TGTGCCAGCAGTTTCTCCAGCGGGAGGGCCAATGAGCAGTTCTTC; cdr3_aa: CASSFSSGRANEQFF; j_call: TRBJ2-1; v_call: TRBV12-3/TRBV12-4; d_call: TRBD2; clone_size: many; cdr3_length: 15
cdr3_nt: TGCGCCAGCAGCCAACCCGGCGGGGTCCTTGGGCAGCCCCAGCATTTT; cdr3_aa: CASSQPGGVLGQPQHF; j_call: TRBJ1-5; v_call: TRBV4-1; d_call: .; clone_size: .; cdr3_length: 16
cdr3_nt: TGTGCCAGCAGCTTCGGTGTATTGGGACTCAATCAATTTTACAATGAGCAGTTCTTC; cdr3_aa: CASSFGVLGLNQFYNEQFF; j_call: TRBJ2-1; v_call: TRBV7-6; d_call: .; clone_size: many; cdr3_length: 19
cdr3_nt: TGTGCCAGCTCACCAGTCAACCCAGGGCCCTACCAAGAGACCCAGTACTTC; cdr3_aa: CASSPVNPGPYQETQYF; j_call: TRBJ2-5; v_call: TRBV18; d_call: .; clone_size: many; cdr3_length: 17
cdr3_nt: TGTGCCAGCAGCCTCTCCGGGACTACTACCTACAATGAGCAGTTCTTC; cdr3_aa: CASSLSGTTTYNEQFF; j_call: TRBJ2-1; v_call: TRBV3-1; d_call: TRBD2; clone_size: few; cdr3_length: 16
cdr3_nt: TGTGCCAGCAGCCAAGATACAGGACAGATCCTCTCACTCTATGGCTACACCTTC; cdr3_aa: CASSQDTGQILSLYGYTF; j_call: TRBJ1-2; v_call: TRBV4-2; d_call: .; clone_size: many; cdr3_length: 18